This T cell receptor beta chain is drawn from a study of blood T cell repertoires in COVID-19. Study summary: COVID-19 samples, acute and convalescent, were from the United States, Italy and Spain.

Authors' data handling: Estimation of nucleated cell counts relied on the amplification of reference gene primers. Assay: immunoSEQ multiplex PCR; the TCRdb copy retains only in-frame clones and omits some. V and J calls and clone size follow that table, whereas D and trimming were derived from the DNA. The data contain about 250,000 clones, approximately 84% of them seen just once; the ten biggest clones take up around 16%. Germline V gene lookup returns CDR1 SGHRS and CDR2 YFSETQ. V dropped 3 bases and J dropped 1; count of bases not matched to a gene: 9. The length of the CDR3 is 16 residues. The recovered donors of Cohort 3 showed two negative PCRs, clearance, or symptom resolution.

The sequence derives from a man younger than 35 who had recovered from COVID-19. The specimen sequenced was PBMCs or T cells enriched from blood (not recorded which). V gene TRBV5-1 combines with J gene TRBJ2-5; 7 bases line up with TRBD1. CDR3 in DNA: TGCGCCAGCAGCTCTTTTACAGGGGCGAGCCAAGAGACCCAGTACTTC. Translation gives CASSSFTGASQETQYF.